The 27 T cell receptor beta chains given below trace back to one sample, sequenced in a study of PD-1 blockade in mismatch repair-deficient tumors. Profiling relied on immunoSEQ multiplex PCR, and the TCRdb table lists in-frame clones only, not all of them. The data contain tens of thousands of clones, over 75% of them singletons. This specimen was peripheral blood, taken 12 weeks after starting pembrolizumab. These receptors all come from an adult with mismatch repair-deficient cancer.

The chain employs TRBV6-5 and TRBJ1-1; a possible D gene is TRBD1 (6 bases). The V gene lost 1 base and the J gene lost 2 bases, with 8 bases spanning the gap. The CDR3 totals 14 residues. Germline V gene data show CDR1 as MNHEY and CDR2 as SVGAGI. CDR3 nucleotide sequence: TGTGCCAGCAGTTACTTAGGGGGTAACACTGAAGCTTTCTTT. This translates into CASSYLGGNTEAFF.

This chain links TRBV27 with TRBJ2-7, with D perhaps assigned TRBD1 or TRBD2 (5 bases each). Germline V gene lookup returns CDR1 MNHEY and CDR2 SMNVEV (reference sequence). The ends were cut back, 2 bases at V and 4 bases at J, with 18 bases in the middle. This CDR3 is built from 16 residues. CDR3 amino acids: CASSLERRDGLYEQYF. The CDR3 DNA reads TGTGCCAGCAGTTTAGAGAGACGGGACGGATTATACGAGCAGTACTTC.

The V and J genes are TRBV20-1 and TRBJ2-5, with 8 bases identical to TRBD2. The CDR3 extends over 11 amino acids. The germline CDR1 and CDR2 sequences are DFQATT and SNEGSKA (reference sequence). Trimming took 8 bases from V and 5 from J; bases not matched to a gene: 4. The CDR3 DNA sequence: TGCAGTCCTGCGGGGGGCGAGACCCAGTACTTC. Translated: CSPAGGETQYF.

The chain uses TRBV6-6 and TRBJ2-2; TRBD1 is a possible D gene (6 bases). The V gene lost 7 bases and the J gene lost 2 bases, with 14 bases spanning the gap. The CDR3 contains 15 residues. Germline V gene data show CDR1 as MNHNY and CDR2 as SVGAGI (reference sequence). Here the CDR3 DNA reads TGTGCCAGCATCGTCGACAGGATAAACACCGGGGAGCTGTTTTTT. Encoded protein: CASIVDRINTGELFF.

This clone occurred a few times. V and J are TRBV11-2 and TRBJ2-1; TRBD2 might be the D (6 bases). The CDR3 length is 13 residues. Trimming removed 5 bases from V and 5 bases from J, with 10 bases in between. Looked up from germline, CDR1 is SGHAT and CDR2 is FQNNGV. Here the CDR3 reads CASSGGSNNEQFF. The CDR3 DNA follows: TGTGCCAGCAGCGGGGGGTCAAACAATGAGCAGTTCTTC.

Of note for this clone: The junction departs from germline at one end; a sequencing error may be responsible. The chain couples TRBV4-1 to TRBJ2-5; D uncertain. The CDR3 has 15 residues. CDR1 MGHRA and CDR2 YSYEKL come from the germline V gene. The CDR3 nucleotides read TGTGCCAGCAGCCCTCCAGGAGCAGCAGGAGAGACCCAGTACTTC. This sequence encodes CASSPPGAAGETQYF.

This clone came up a few times. The identical CDR3 is also encoded by other nucleotide sequences in the sample. The chain combines TRBV10-3 with TRBJ1-1, with TRBD1 matching over 9 bases. V lost 2 bases, J lost 4 bases, and 5 bases stayed unmatched. CDR1 and CDR2 (germline): ENHRY, SYGVKD. The CDR3 is 15 residues long. In nucleotides, the CDR3 is TGTGCCATCAGTGAGCCACAGGGGGCCGGCACTGAAGCTTTCTTT. Encoded protein: CAISEPQGAGTEAFF.

This sequence joins TRBV6-5 and TRBJ2-7; no reliable D call. The length of the CDR3 is 14 residues. Trimming removed 2 bases at V and 5 bases at J, with 13 bases between. Germline values: CDR1 MNHEY, CDR2 SVGAGI. CDR3 protein: CASSYTRAGDEQYF. CDR3 in DNA: TGTGCCAGCAGTTACACCCGGGCCGGCGACGAGCAGTACTTC.

The chain links TRBV7-9 to TRBJ2-1, with D uncertain. The V end was cut by 2 bases, the J end by 9 bases, with 5 bases between. Per the germline V gene, CDR1 is SEHNR and CDR2 is FQNEAQ (reference sequence). The CDR3 totals 11 residues. In nucleotides, the CDR3 is TGTGCCAGCAGCTTATTGATTGAGCAGTTCTTC. Translating gives CASSLLIEQFF.

The chain employs TRBV7-6 and TRBJ1-1; D is uncertain. Trimming cost V 1 base and J 3 bases, with 9 bases left between them. CDR3 length: 14 amino acids. Germline assignment: CDR1 SGHVS and CDR2 FNYEAQ. CDR3 residues: CASSLVGEDTEAFF. In nucleotides, the CDR3 is TGTGCCAGCAGCTTAGTCGGGGAGGACACTGAAGCTTTCTTT. The entire variable domain, with the rest obtained from reference TRBV7-6 and TRBJ1-1, is as follows: GAGVSQSPRYKVTKRGQDVALRCDPISGHVSLYWYRQALGQGPEFLTYFNYEAQQDKSGLPNDRFSAERPEGSISTLTIQRTEQRDSAMYRCASSLVGEDTEAFFGQGTRLTVV.

This chain connects TRBV5-4 to TRBJ2-3; 9 positions agree with TRBD1. The CDR3 is 15 amino acids. Germline assignment: CDR1 SGHNT and CDR2 YYREEE (reference sequence). J gave up 1 base and V 4 bases, and 4 bases lay outside the gene matches. The CDR3: CASSTRDRGTDTQYF. For the CDR3, the DNA is TGTGCCAGCAGCACCCGGGACAGGGGCACAGATACGCAGTATTTT.

The chain joins TRBV11-2 to TRBJ2-5; 11 bases line up with TRBD2. J gave up 5 bases and V 5 bases, and 10 bases lay outside the gene matches. There are 16 residues in the CDR3. Germline V gives CDR1 SGHAT, CDR2 FQNNGV. This CDR3 reads CASSPVAGGPQETQYF. The DNA of the CDR3 is TGTGCCAGCAGCCCCGTAGCGGGAGGGCCTCAGGAGACCCAGTACTTC.

The V gene is TRBV5-1, the J gene TRBJ2-1; 10 nucleotides match TRBD2. The V gene end was trimmed by 1 base and the J gene end by 5 bases; junction bases not matched to a gene: 3. The CDR3 is 15 residues long. The germline V gene encodes CDR1 SGHRS and CDR2 YFSETQ. Here the CDR3 DNA reads TGCGCCAGCAGCTTGTCGCTAGCGGGGGACAATGAGCAGTTCTTC. Translating gives CASSLSLAGDNEQFF.

The rearrangement links TRBV4-1 to TRBJ2-1; TRBD1 agrees at 7 bases. The CDR3 length is 16 residues. Germline V gives CDR1 MGHRA, CDR2 YSYEKL. The ends lost 4 bases at V and 2 bases at J; junction bases unmatched: 8. The CDR3 spells CASSPSGGKPYNEQFF. Here the CDR3 DNA reads TGCGCCAGCAGCCCTTCAGGGGGTAAGCCCTACAATGAGCAGTTCTTC.

For the CDR3, the DNA is TGTGCCAGCAGCGTCCGACTAGCGGGAGGGCCGGTAGGGTACAATGAGCAGTTCTTC. Its protein is CASSVRLAGGPVGYNEQFF. The J gene is TRBJ2-1, the V gene TRBV9; the match to TRBD2 covers 14 bases. Germline V lookup: CDR1 SGDLS, CDR2 YYNGEE. V gave up 2 bases and J gave up 4 bases; unmatched junction bases: 11. The CDR3 extends over 19 amino acids.

The chain combines TRBV6-6 with TRBJ1-2; TRBD1 agrees at 7 bases. Germline V lookup: CDR1 MNHNY, CDR2 SVGAGI (reference sequence). CDR3 length equals 13 residues. Germline trimming cut 6 bases from V and 4 bases from J; bases unmatched to any gene: 5. In nucleotides, the CDR3 is TGTGCCAGCAGCAACAGGGGCGGCTATGGCTACACCTTC. Protein product: CASSNRGGYGYTF.

In regard to this clone: A read error may produce the germline difference seen at one junction end. The J gene is TRBJ2-5, the V gene TRBV7-7; D is possibly TRBD1 (6 bases). The CDR3 spans 15 residues. In germline, CDR1 is SSHAT, CDR2 FNYEAQ (reference sequence). The CDR3 protein is CASSRIGTLQETQYF. CDR3 nucleotides: TGTGCTAGCAGCCGCATCGGGACACTCCAAGAGACCCAGTACTTC.

This clone was observed a handful of times. This rearrangement joins TRBV7-6 to TRBJ1-1, with 7 positions matching TRBD1. The CDR3 loop spans 14 amino acids. Looked up from germline, CDR1 is SGHVS and CDR2 is FNYEAQ. V lost 2 bases to trimming and J lost 7 bases; unmatched junction nucleotides: 7. In DNA, the CDR3 is TGTGCCAGCAGCTTATCCCAACAGGGGCTTGAAGCTTTCTTT. Translated, it gives CASSLSQQGLEAFF. Looking up the rest from reference TRBV7-6 and TRBJ1-1 gives the full variable domain: GAGVSQSPRYKVTKRGQDVALRCDPISGHVSLYWYRQALGQGPEFLTYFNYEAQQDKSGLPNDRFSAERPEGSISTLTIQRTEQRDSAMYRCASSLSQQGLEAFFGQGTRLTVV.

The chain is built from TRBV19 and TRBJ2-3; maybe TRBD2 (5 bases). Germline V gene sequence: CDR1 LNHDA, CDR2 SQIVND (reference sequence). With 5 bases removed from V and 6 bases from J, the gap between germline ends came to 9 bases. The CDR3 consists of 12 residues. The CDR3 DNA reads TGTGCCAGTAGTCCGGGCGGGGATACGCAGTATTTT. Its translation is CASSPGGDTQYF. Combining the CDR3 with reference TRBV19 and TRBJ2-3 gives the whole variable domain DGGITQSPKYLFRKEGQNVTLSCEQNLNHDAMYWYRQDPGQGLRLIYYSQIVNDFQKGDIAEGYSVSREKKESFPLTVTSAQKNPTAFYLCASSPGGDTQYFGPGTRLTVL.

The rearrangement joins TRBV7-2 to TRBJ2-3; TRBD1 aligns across 10 bases. Germline V lookup: CDR1 SGHTA, CDR2 FQGNSA. The CDR3 sequence is 17 residues long. Trimming took 4 bases from V and 3 from J; bases not matched to a gene: 10. CDR3 bases: TGTGCCAGCAGCTCCCAATCGGGGACAGGGGTTACAGATACGCAGTATTTT. This gives the protein CASSSQSGTGVTDTQYF.

The gene calls are TRBV29-1 and TRBJ2-4; a weak D match, TRBD1 (5 bases). The CDR3 length is 15 residues. Trimming cost V 0 bases and J 2 bases, with 11 bases left between them. Looked up from germline, CDR1 is SQVTM and CDR2 is ANQGSEA. CDR3 protein: CSVEDRAGPKNIQYF. CDR3 coding DNA: TGCAGCGTTGAAGACAGGGCAGGGCCCAAAAACATTCAGTACTTC. Drawing the rest from reference TRBV29-1 and TRBJ2-4, the complete variable domain is SAVISQKPSRDICQRGTSLTIQCQVDSQVTMMFWYRQQPGQSLTLIATANQGSEATYESGFVIDKFPISRPNLTFSTLTVSNMSPEDSSIYLCSVEDRAGPKNIQYFGAGTRLSVL.

This sequence joins TRBV5-4 and TRBJ1-2; no definite D call. This CDR3 is built from 13 residues. CDR1 is SGHNT, CDR2 YYREEE, per germline (reference sequence). Trimming stripped 4 bases from V and 3 bases from J, with 10 bases between. CDR3 in amino acids: CASSLDIDYGYTF. DNA of the CDR3: TGTGCCAGCAGCCTAGACATCGACTATGGCTACACCTTC.

The chain employs TRBV11-2 and TRBJ1-2, with no clear D. CDR3 length equals 12 residues. The V end was cut by 5 bases, the J end by 8 bases, with 12 bases between. Germline CDR1 reads SGHAT; CDR2 reads FQNNGV. The CDR3 loop reads CASSLNLGGYTF. In nucleotides, the CDR3 is TGTGCCAGCAGCCTCAATCTGGGGGGCTACACCTTC.

The rearrangement uses TRBV7-2 and TRBJ2-7, with D possibly matching TRBD2 (5 bases). Germline CDR1 and CDR2: SGHTA and FQGNSA. Trimming pared 5 bases from V and 5 bases from J, leaving 16 bases between. The CDR3 runs 14 residues. This CDR3 is CASSLTLGKDEQYF. As DNA, the CDR3 is TGTGCCAGCAGCCTTACACTAGGTAAGGACGAGCAGTACTTC.

This chain joins TRBV29-1 and TRBJ1-3; possibly TRBD1 for D (5 bases). This CDR3 contains 14 residues. Trimming pared 6 bases from V and 0 bases from J, leaving 12 bases between. CDR1 and CDR2 from the germline V gene are SQVTM and ANQGSEA. For the CDR3, the DNA is TGCAGCGTAGAACGAGGGACCTCTGGAAACACCATATATTTT. This sequence encodes CSVERGTSGNTIYF.

Comment on this clone: A junction end diverges from the germline sequence, so it may reflect a read error. The V and J genes are TRBV7-7 and TRBJ2-3, with 11 bases identical to TRBD2. This CDR3 comprises 14 residues. CDR1 and CDR2 (germline): SSHAT, FNYEAQ (reference sequence). The CDR3 DNA is TGTGCTAGCAGCTTCGGACTAGCGGGAGATACGCAGTATTTT. Protein product: CASSFGLAGDTQYF.

The V and J genes are TRBV7-2 and TRBJ1-1; D is unclear. The V gene's germline CDR1 is SGHTA and CDR2 FQGNSA. V was cut by 6 bases and J by 10 bases, with 15 bases left in between. The length of the CDR3 is 12 residues. In nucleotides, the CDR3 is TGTGCCAGCAGTCGCTTGGGTGGATCAGCTTTCTTT. Amino acid sequence: CASSRLGGSAFF.